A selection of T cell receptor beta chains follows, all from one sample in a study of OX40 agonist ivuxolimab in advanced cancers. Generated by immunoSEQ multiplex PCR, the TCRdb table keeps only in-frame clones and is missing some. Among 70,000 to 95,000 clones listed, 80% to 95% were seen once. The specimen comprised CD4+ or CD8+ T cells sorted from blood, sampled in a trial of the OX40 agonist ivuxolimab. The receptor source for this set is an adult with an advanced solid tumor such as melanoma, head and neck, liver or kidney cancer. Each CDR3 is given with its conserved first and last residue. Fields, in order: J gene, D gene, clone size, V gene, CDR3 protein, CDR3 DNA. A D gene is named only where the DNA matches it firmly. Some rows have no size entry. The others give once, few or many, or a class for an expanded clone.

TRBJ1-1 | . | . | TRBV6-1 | CASTSSGNTEAFF | TGTGCCAGCACTAGTTCTGGGAACACTGAAGCTTTCTTT
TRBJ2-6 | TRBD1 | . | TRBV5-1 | CASSLGQGAAGANVLTF | TGCGCCAGCAGCTTGGGACAGGGGGCGGCTGGGGCCAACGTCCTGACTTTC
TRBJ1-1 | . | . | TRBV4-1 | CASSQDHPSGAFF | TGCGCCAGCAGCCAAGATCATCCTTCGGGAGCTTTCTTT
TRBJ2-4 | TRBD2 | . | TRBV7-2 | CASSAVLAGGNIQYF | TGTGCCAGCAGCGCCGTACTAGCGGGGGGGAACATTCAGTACTTC
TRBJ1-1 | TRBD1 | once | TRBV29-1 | CSAKTGFTEAFF | TGCAGCGCAAAGACAGGGTTCACTGAAGCTTTCTTT
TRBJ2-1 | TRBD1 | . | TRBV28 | CASRPTGGSYNEQFF | TGTGCCAGCAGACCCACAGGGGGCTCCTACAATGAGCAGTTCTTC
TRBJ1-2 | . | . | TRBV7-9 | CASSLRDDYGYTF | TGTGCCAGCAGCTTAAGGGACGACTATGGCTACACCTTC
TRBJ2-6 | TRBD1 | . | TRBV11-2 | CASSLEPGGSGANVLTF | TGTGCCAGCAGCTTAGAGCCAGGGGGCTCCGGGGCCAACGTCCTGACTTTC
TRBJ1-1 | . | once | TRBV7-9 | CASSPDMFNTEAFF | TGTGCCAGCAGCCCCGACATGTTTAACACTGAAGCTTTCTTT
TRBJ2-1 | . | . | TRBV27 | CASAAPRQDLRYNEQFF | TGTGCCAGCGCCGCCCCTCGACAGGACCTCCGATACAATGAGCAGTTCTTC
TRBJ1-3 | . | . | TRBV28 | CASRSTGLSGNTIYF | TGTGCCAGCAGATCTACAGGGTTGTCTGGAAACACCATATATTTT
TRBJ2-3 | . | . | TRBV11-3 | CASSSGTGLGTDTQYF | TGTGCCAGCAGCTCCGGGACCGGCTTGGGCACAGATACGCAGTATTTT
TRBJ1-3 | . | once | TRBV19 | CASSIGQTSGNTIYF | TGTGCCAGTAGTATAGGACAGACTTCTGGAAACACCATATATTTT
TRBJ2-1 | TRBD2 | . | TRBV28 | CASRPSFRGGRDEQFF | TGTGCCAGCAGACCCTCGTTTCGGGGGGGACGGGATGAGCAGTTCTTC
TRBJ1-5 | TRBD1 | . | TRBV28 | CASSSAGTGTQPQHF | TGTGCCAGCAGTTCCGCCGGGACAGGGACCCAGCCCCAGCATTTT
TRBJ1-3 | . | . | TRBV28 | CASSFAHSGNTIYF | TGTGCCAGCAGTTTTGCCCACTCTGGAAACACCATATATTTT
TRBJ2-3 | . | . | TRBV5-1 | CASSPGVIPTDTQYF | TGCGCCAGCAGCCCCGGGGTCATCCCCACAGATACGCAGTATTTT
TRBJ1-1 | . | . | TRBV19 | CASKGPDGRTEAFF | TGTGCCAGTAAGGGGCCCGACGGAAGGACTGAAGCTTTCTTT
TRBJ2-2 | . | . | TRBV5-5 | CASSLVNTGELFF | TGTGCCAGCAGCTTGGTTAACACCGGGGAGCTGTTTTTT
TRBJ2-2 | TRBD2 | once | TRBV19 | CASSPRGGLNTGELFF | TGTGCCAGTAGTCCCCGGGGGGGGCTGAACACCGGGGAGCTGTTTTTT
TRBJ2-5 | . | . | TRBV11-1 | CASSPAVLQETQYF | TGTGCCAGCAGCCCAGCAGTCTTACAAGAGACCCAGTACTTC
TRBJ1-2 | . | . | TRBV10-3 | CAISATQGFHYGYTF | TGTGCCATCAGCGCAACGCAGGGATTTCACTACGGCTACACCTTC
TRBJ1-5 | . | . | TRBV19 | CASSIPHSQPQHF | TGTGCCAGTAGTATTCCCCACAGCCAGCCCCAGCATTTT
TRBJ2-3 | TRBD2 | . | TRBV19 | CASSIGLAGTDTQYF | TGTGCCAGTAGTATCGGACTAGCGGGCACAGATACGCAGTATTTT
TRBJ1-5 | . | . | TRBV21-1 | CATLQDRGKQDQPQHF | TGTGCCACCCTTCAAGACAGGGGGAAGCAAGATCAGCCCCAGCATTTT
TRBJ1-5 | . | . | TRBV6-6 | CASSYSQTLKGQPQHF | TGTGCCAGCAGTTACTCCCAGACATTAAAGGGTCAGCCCCAGCATTTT
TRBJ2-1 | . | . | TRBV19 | CASSPRTGIYNEQFF | TGTGCCAGTAGTCCCCGGACGGGAATTTACAATGAGCAGTTCTTC
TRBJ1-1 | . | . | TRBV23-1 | CASSQSRVRGIGNTEAFF | TGCGCCAGCAGTCAATCTAGAGTCCGAGGAATCGGGAACACTGAAGCTTTCTTT
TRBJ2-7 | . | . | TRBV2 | CATLAESSYEQYF | TGTGCCACCTTAGCGGAAAGCTCCTACGAGCAGTACTTC
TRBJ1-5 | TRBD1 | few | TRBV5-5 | CASMPGQGRQPQHF | TGTGCCAGCATGCCGGGACAGGGACGTCAGCCCCAGCATTTT
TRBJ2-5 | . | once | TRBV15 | CATSRGEVRETQYF | TGTGCCACCAGCAGAGGAGAGGTGAGGGAGACCCAGTACTTC
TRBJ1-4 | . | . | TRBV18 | CASSPRRQRNEKLFF | TGTGCCAGCTCACCACGTCGACAGCGCAATGAAAAACTGTTTTTT
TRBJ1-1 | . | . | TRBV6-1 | CASSVQGREAFF | TGTGCCAGCAGTGTTCAGGGGAGGGAAGCTTTCTTT
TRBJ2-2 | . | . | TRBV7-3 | CASSLGFNTGELFF | TGTGCCAGCAGCTTGGGCTTCAACACCGGGGAGCTGTTTTTT
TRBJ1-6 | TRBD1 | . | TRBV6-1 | CATLPQGNYNSPLHF | TGTGCCACCCTCCCACAGGGGAACTATAATTCACCCCTCCACTTT
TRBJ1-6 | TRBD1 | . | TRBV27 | CASSLWDRANSPLHF | TGTGCCAGCAGTCTATGGGACAGGGCTAATTCACCCCTCCACTTT
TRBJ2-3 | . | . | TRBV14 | CASSPSGDTQYF | TGTGCCAGCAGCCCCTCTGGGGATACGCAGTATTTT
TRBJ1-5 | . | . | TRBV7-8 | CASSLSRTPRDQPQHF | TGTGCCAGCAGCCTTAGTCGGACACCACGGGATCAGCCCCAGCATTTT
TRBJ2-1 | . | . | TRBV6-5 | CASSYSGRSLSNEQFF | TGTGCCAGCAGTTACTCGGGACGGTCCCTTTCGAATGAGCAGTTCTTC
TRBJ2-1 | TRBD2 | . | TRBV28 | CASTLIYGGAHNEQFF | TGTGCCAGCACTCTAATTTACGGGGGGGCCCACAATGAGCAGTTCTTC
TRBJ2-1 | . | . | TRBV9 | CASMGGSYNEQFF | TGTGCCAGCATGGGAGGCTCCTACAATGAGCAGTTCTTC
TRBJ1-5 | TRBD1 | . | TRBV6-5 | CASSYDRASNQPQHF | TGTGCCAGCAGTTACGACAGGGCTAGCAATCAGCCCCAGCATTTT
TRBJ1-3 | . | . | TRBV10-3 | CAIRESHSGNTIYF | TGTGCCATCCGCGAGAGCCACTCTGGAAACACCATATATTTT
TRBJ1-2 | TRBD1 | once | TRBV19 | CASSTDRGRRGYTF | TGTGCCAGTAGTACCGACAGGGGGCGTAGAGGCTACACCTTC
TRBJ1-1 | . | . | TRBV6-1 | CASSGEHVINTEAFF | TGTGCCAGCAGTGGCGAACATGTTATAAACACTGAAGCTTTCTTT
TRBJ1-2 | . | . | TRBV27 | CASSTKTGSYGYTF | TGTGCCAGCAGTACAAAGACAGGAAGCTATGGCTACACCTTC
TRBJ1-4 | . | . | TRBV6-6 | CASSLLGTAGEKLFF | TGTGCCAGCAGTTTACTCGGGACGGCAGGTGAAAAACTGTTTTTT
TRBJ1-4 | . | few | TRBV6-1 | CASSEFQGGDEKLFF | TGTGCCAGCAGTGAATTTCAGGGAGGGGACGAAAAACTGTTTTTT
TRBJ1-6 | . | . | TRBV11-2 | CASSLDRNSYNSPLHF | TGTGCCAGCAGCTTAGACCGTAATAGCTATAATTCACCCCTCCACTTT
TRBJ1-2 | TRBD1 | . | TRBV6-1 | CASSLQGAGYGYTF | TGTGCCAGCAGCTTACAGGGGGCCGGGTATGGCTACACCTTC
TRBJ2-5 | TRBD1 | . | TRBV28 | CASSTRQGATQETQYF | TGTGCCAGCAGTACCAGACAGGGGGCGACACAAGAGACCCAGTACTTC
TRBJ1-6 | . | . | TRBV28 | CASSLWAAFYNSPLHF | TGTGCCAGCAGTTTATGGGCAGCCTTCTATAATTCACCCCTCCACTTT
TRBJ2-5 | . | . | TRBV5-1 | CASSLEASAETQYF | TGCGCCAGCAGCTTGGAAGCTAGCGCAGAGACCCAGTACTTC
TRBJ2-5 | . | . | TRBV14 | CASSQPETQYF | TGTGCCAGCAGCCAACCGGAGACCCAGTACTTC
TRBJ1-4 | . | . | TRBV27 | CASSFYGTDNEKLFF | TGTGCCAGCAGTTTTTACGGGACCGATAATGAAAAACTGTTTTTT
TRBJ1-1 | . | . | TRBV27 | CASSLLRTPNTEAFF | TGTGCCAGCAGTTTATTAAGGACACCGAACACTGAAGCTTTCTTT
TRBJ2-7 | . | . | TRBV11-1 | CASSWAGANYEQYF | TGTGCCAGCAGCTGGGCAGGGGCAAACTACGAGCAGTACTTC